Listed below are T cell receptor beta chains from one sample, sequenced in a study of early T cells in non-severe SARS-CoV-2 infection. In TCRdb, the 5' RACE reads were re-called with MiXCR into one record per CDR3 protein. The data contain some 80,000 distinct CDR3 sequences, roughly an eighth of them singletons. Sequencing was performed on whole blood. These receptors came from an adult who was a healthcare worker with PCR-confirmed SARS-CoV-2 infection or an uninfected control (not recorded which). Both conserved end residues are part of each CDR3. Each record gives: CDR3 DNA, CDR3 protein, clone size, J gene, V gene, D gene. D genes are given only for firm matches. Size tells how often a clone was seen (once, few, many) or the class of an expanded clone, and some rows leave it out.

cdr3_nt: TGTGCCAGCAGTTACAGTCTAGTCAATGAGCAGTTCTTC; cdr3_aa: CASSYSLVNEQFF; clone_size: NA; j_call: TRBJ2-1; v_call: TRBV2; d_call: NA
cdr3_nt: TGTGCCAGCAGCTCAACCCCCCGAGCTTCCGGGGAGCTGTTTTTT; cdr3_aa: CASSSTPRASGELFF; clone_size: NA; j_call: TRBJ2-2; v_call: TRBV7-6; d_call: NA
cdr3_nt: TGTGCCAGCAGTTCAGCAGGCCTGCTGGACACCATATATTTT; cdr3_aa: CASSSAGLLDTIYF; clone_size: many; j_call: TRBJ1-3; v_call: TRBV12-3/TRBV12-4; d_call: NA
cdr3_nt: TGTGCCAGCAGTGAAGGTGGAGGAGGGAACTATGGCTACACCTTC; cdr3_aa: CASSEGGGGNYGYTF; clone_size: few; j_call: TRBJ1-2; v_call: TRBV6-1; d_call: NA
cdr3_nt: TGTGTCAGCAGCTTACAAGCGGCAAGCTCCTACGAGCAGTACTTC; cdr3_aa: CVSSLQAASSYEQYF; clone_size: NA; j_call: TRBJ2-7; v_call: TRBV13; d_call: NA
cdr3_nt: TGTGCCAGCAGCCAAGAGACAGGGCTTGGAACTGAAGCTTTCTTT; cdr3_aa: CASSQETGLGTEAFF; clone_size: NA; j_call: TRBJ1-1; v_call: TRBV14; d_call: TRBD1
cdr3_nt: TGTGCCAGCAGCCTCACCCCAAATCAGCCCCAGCATTTT; cdr3_aa: CASSLTPNQPQHF; clone_size: few; j_call: TRBJ1-5; v_call: TRBV6-5; d_call: NA
cdr3_nt: TGTGCCTGGAGTCTCCTTAGCGGGAGGGAGGCCGGGGAGCTGTTTTTT; cdr3_aa: CAWSLLSGREAGELFF; clone_size: NA; j_call: TRBJ2-2; v_call: TRBV30; d_call: TRBD2
cdr3_nt: TGCAGCGTTGCCAGGAACACTGAAGCTTTCTTT; cdr3_aa: CSVARNTEAFF; clone_size: few; j_call: TRBJ1-1; v_call: TRBV29-1; d_call: NA
cdr3_nt: TGCAGTGCTGGGACAGGGACCGAGCAGTACTTC; cdr3_aa: CSAGTGTEQYF; clone_size: few; j_call: TRBJ2-7; v_call: TRBV20-1; d_call: TRBD1
cdr3_nt: TGTGCCAGCAGCCTCGGAGGGACTAACTCCTACGAGCAGTACTTC; cdr3_aa: CASSLGGTNSYEQYF; clone_size: many; j_call: TRBJ2-7; v_call: TRBV7-2; d_call: TRBD2
cdr3_nt: TGTGCCAGCAGCTCCTCGACGGGGCCGGATGAAAAACTGTTTTTT; cdr3_aa: CASSSSTGPDEKLFF; clone_size: many; j_call: TRBJ1-4; v_call: TRBV7-8; d_call: NA
cdr3_nt: TGTGCCTGGAGTGTCCGCTCCGGGAACATTCAGTACTTC; cdr3_aa: CAWSVRSGNIQYF; clone_size: NA; j_call: TRBJ2-4; v_call: TRBV30; d_call: NA
cdr3_nt: TGTGCCAGCACCCGACTGATGGGACACACCACAGATACGCAGTATTTT; cdr3_aa: CASTRLMGHTTDTQYF; clone_size: few; j_call: TRBJ2-3; v_call: TRBV11-2; d_call: NA
cdr3_nt: TGTGCCAGCAGCCTTAGCGGGAGTGGCGACAATGAGCAGTTCTTC; cdr3_aa: CASSLSGSGDNEQFF; clone_size: NA; j_call: TRBJ2-1; v_call: TRBV3-1; d_call: TRBD2
cdr3_nt: TGTGCCAGCAGCTCCGTAGTTCTGGCTAGCACAGATACGCAGTATTTT; cdr3_aa: CASSSVVLASTDTQYF; clone_size: NA; j_call: TRBJ2-3; v_call: TRBV7-8; d_call: NA
cdr3_nt: TGTGCCAGCAGCAACTCAGGGAGGGCTGAAGCTTTCTTT; cdr3_aa: CASSNSGRAEAFF; clone_size: few; j_call: TRBJ1-1; v_call: TRBV7-2; d_call: NA
cdr3_nt: TGTGCCAGCAGCTCGGGACAGCTTTGGAATCAGCCCCAGCATTTT; cdr3_aa: CASSSGQLWNQPQHF; clone_size: many; j_call: TRBJ1-5; v_call: TRBV5-8; d_call: TRBD1
cdr3_nt: TGTGCCAGCAGCCAACTTCCGGGGCTAGCGGGAGTCTCCGGGGAGCTGTTTTTT; cdr3_aa: CASSQLPGLAGVSGELFF; clone_size: NA; j_call: TRBJ2-2; v_call: TRBV4-2; d_call: TRBD2